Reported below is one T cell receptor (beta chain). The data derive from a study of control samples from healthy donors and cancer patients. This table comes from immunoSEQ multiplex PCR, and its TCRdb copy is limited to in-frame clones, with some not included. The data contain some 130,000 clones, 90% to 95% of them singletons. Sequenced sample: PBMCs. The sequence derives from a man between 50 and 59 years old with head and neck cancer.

Written as DNA, the CDR3 is TGTGCCTGGAGCTGGGGGGGGTATGGCTACACCTTC. It specifies CAWSWGGYGYTF. The rearrangement links TRBV30 to TRBJ1-2; a possible D gene is TRBD1 (5 bases). The length of the CDR3 is 12 residues. The V end was cut by 3 bases, the J end by 5 bases, with 10 bases between. Germline V gene sequence: CDR1 GTSNPN, CDR2 SVGIG (reference sequence).